The rows below give T cell receptor beta chains drawn from one sample of a study of CD8 T cells in Susac syndrome. Using its own MiXCR run on the immunoSEQ multiplex PCR reads, TCRdb lists one record per CDR3 protein. The data show about 83,000 distinct CDR3 sequences, approximately 96% seen once. Sequencing was carried out using CD8+ T cells from PBMCs. The origin of the receptors is a human donor with Susac syndrome. The CDR3 runs from the conserved cysteine through the conserved F or W. Each record gives: J gene, V gene, CDR3 protein.

J gene: TRBJ2-7
V gene: TRBV6-2/TRBV6-3
CDR3 protein: CAVTGNYYEQYF

J gene: TRBJ1-5
V gene: TRBV13
CDR3 protein: CASSLSRGARQPQHF

J gene: TRBJ2-3
V gene: TRBV28
CDR3 protein: CASTGGPDTQYF

J gene: TRBJ2-1
V gene: TRBV12-5
CDR3 protein: CASGLGDQSSYNEQFF

J gene: TRBJ2-2
V gene: TRBV20-1
CDR3 protein: CSARVFEGGGELFF

J gene: TRBJ2-1
V gene: TRBV4-3
CDR3 protein: CASSQDATVYNEQFF

J gene: TRBJ2-7
V gene: TRBV9
CDR3 protein: CASSPLAGGPAEQYF

J gene: TRBJ2-1
V gene: TRBV7-2
CDR3 protein: CASSPAEGGLYNEQFF

J gene: TRBJ2-7
V gene: TRBV30
CDR3 protein: CAWTTSGSGYEQYF

J gene: TRBJ2-1
V gene: TRBV29-1
CDR3 protein: CSVVLRVTAEQFF

J gene: TRBJ1-1
V gene: TRBV3-1
CDR3 protein: CASSQGPPATANTEAFF

J gene: TRBJ2-5
V gene: TRBV15
CDR3 protein: CATSRTGEETQYF

J gene: TRBJ1-1
V gene: TRBV9
CDR3 protein: CASSTWTDPGPNTEAFF

J gene: TRBJ2-3
V gene: TRBV15
CDR3 protein: CATSYDLGADTQYF

J gene: TRBJ1-1
V gene: TRBV9
CDR3 protein: CASSDGNSPGTEAFF

J gene: TRBJ1-1
V gene: TRBV27
CDR3 protein: CASSLSSRVEAFF

J gene: TRBJ2-1
V gene: TRBV7-8
CDR3 protein: CASLPGLALNEQFF

J gene: TRBJ1-2
V gene: TRBV29-1
CDR3 protein: CSVPTTAAYGYTF

J gene: TRBJ1-1
V gene: TRBV12-3/TRBV12-4
CDR3 protein: CASSYDRAGEAFF

J gene: TRBJ2-7
V gene: TRBV7-2
CDR3 protein: CASSFPGSGSNSQYF

J gene: TRBJ1-2
V gene: TRBV7-9
CDR3 protein: CASSLWGLYGYTF

J gene: TRBJ1-2
V gene: TRBV9
CDR3 protein: CASSGQGYTF

J gene: TRBJ1-2
V gene: TRBV29-1
CDR3 protein: CSVEGRGHFGYTF

J gene: TRBJ2-1
V gene: TRBV29-1
CDR3 protein: CSVERGYNEQFF

J gene: TRBJ2-5
V gene: TRBV23-1
CDR3 protein: CASSQWICDQGLQETQYF

J gene: TRBJ2-3
V gene: TRBV20-1
CDR3 protein: CSVHDLTGTGSTDTQYF

J gene: TRBJ2-2
V gene: TRBV29-1
CDR3 protein: CSAIGELALGGELFF

J gene: TRBJ1-1
V gene: TRBV2
CDR3 protein: CASSMTPPEAFF

J gene: TRBJ2-7
V gene: TRBV27
CDR3 protein: CASSFAGRTTHEQYF

J gene: TRBJ1-6
V gene: TRBV11-2
CDR3 protein: CASSRHLGGSPLHF

J gene: TRBJ1-1
V gene: TRBV18
CDR3 protein: CASSPGEQGGTEAFF

J gene: TRBJ2-5
V gene: TRBV29-1
CDR3 protein: CSVEWGGDGRAETQYF

J gene: TRBJ2-7
V gene: TRBV20-1
CDR3 protein: CSARDLLGKYEQYF

J gene: TRBJ1-1
V gene: TRBV18
CDR3 protein: CASSIQSTEAFF

J gene: TRBJ2-3
V gene: TRBV2
CDR3 protein: CASRGLARGTDTQYF

J gene: TRBJ1-1
V gene: TRBV19
CDR3 protein: CATRTGNTEAFF

J gene: TRBJ2-1
V gene: TRBV5-1
CDR3 protein: CASSRPGGENEQFF

J gene: TRBJ2-1
V gene: TRBV30
CDR3 protein: CAWRGPMMSSYNEQFF

J gene: TRBJ2-1
V gene: TRBV2
CDR3 protein: CARRGEDNEQFF

J gene: TRBJ2-7
V gene: TRBV27
CDR3 protein: CASRGRGFYEQYF

J gene: TRBJ1-2
V gene: TRBV9
CDR3 protein: CASSPESPFGPRLLNYGYTF